This TCR beta chain was observed in a study of blood T cell repertoires in COVID-19. Study details: T cells, B-cell-depleted T cells, or PBMCs supplied cDNA or gDNA.

The table came from immunoSEQ multiplex PCR; TCRdb's copy has only in-frame clones and leaves some out. The table lists roughly 230,000 clones, 75% to 90% of them singletons. Trimming took 2 bases from V and 6 from J, leaving 8 bases between them. This CDR3 has 11 residues. Germline assignment: CDR1 GTSNPN and CDR2 SVGIG (reference sequence). V is TRBV30 and J is TRBJ2-7; the D is unclear. The sample consisted of peripheral blood. The TCR comes from a woman aged 35 to 49 who had recovered from COVID-19. This CDR3 reads CAWSHTSEQYF. The CDR3, as DNA: TGTGCCTGGAGTCACACATCCGAGCAGTACTTC.